The 28 T cell receptor beta chains given below trace back to one sample, sequenced in a study of T cells after yellow fever vaccination. One entry per CDR3 protein results from TCRdb running MiXCR on the 5' RACE reads. The profile covers some 670,000 distinct CDR3 sequences, with roughly an eighth appearing a single time and 14% to 15% taken by the ten largest. The sample was PBMCs, taken on the day of the yellow fever booster vaccination. These receptors all stem from a man aged 25 to 45 who received the YFV17D yellow fever vaccine.

CDR3 amino acids: CASSQEDRVYSGANVLTF. CDR3 bases: TGTGCCAGCAGCCAAGAAGACAGGGTATACTCTGGGGCCAACGTCCTGACTTTC. This chain uses TRBV4-2 with TRBJ2-6; TRBD1 aligns across 7 bases. The V gene's germline CDR1 is LGHNA and CDR2 YNFKEQ. CDR3 length: 18 amino acids. V gave up 0 bases and J gave up 0 bases; unmatched junction bases: 5.

This clonotype was counted many times. This rearrangement joins TRBV7-8 to TRBJ2-7; 7 bases match TRBD2. V shed 7 bases and J 3 bases; nucleotides not matched to a gene: 9. This CDR3 comprises 14 residues. The V gene's germline CDR1 is SGHVS and CDR2 FQNEAQ. CDR3 nucleotide sequence: TGTGCCAGCATCCCCGGGGGGATGCTCTACGAGCAGTACTTC. Amino acids: CASIPGGMLYEQYF. Based on the CDR3 plus reference TRBV7-8 and TRBJ2-7, the full variable domain is GAGVSQSPRYKVAKRGQDVALRCDPISGHVSLFWYQQALGQGPEFLTYFQNEAQLDKSGLPSDRFFAERPEGSVSTLKIQRTQQEDSAVYLCASIPGGMLYEQYFGPGTRLTVT.

This clonotype has a handful of counts. J is TRBJ2-7 and V is TRBV25-1; possible D gene TRBD2, 6 bases. V lost 6 bases, J lost 12 bases, and 18 bases lay in between. Germline CDR1 and CDR2: MGHDK and SYGVNS. The CDR3 length is 12 residues. The CDR3 sequence: CASSPTPRLGYF. The CDR3 DNA reads as TGTGCCAGCAGCCCCACACCTCGACTAGGGTACTTC.

This clonotype was recorded at least ten times. The V gene is TRBV29-1, the J gene TRBJ2-1; D is possibly TRBD2 (6 bases). This CDR3 contains 14 residues. The V and J ends lost 7 bases and 0 bases respectively, with 13 bases between them. Germline CDR1 and CDR2: SQVTM and ANQGSEA. CDR3 sequence reads: CSATRGSSYNEQFF. The CDR3 bases are TGCAGCGCGACTCGGGGGAGCTCCTACAATGAGCAGTTCTTC.

This clonotype occurred many times. The chain links TRBV15 to TRBJ2-5; TRBD2 aligns across 7 bases. The ends lost 1 base at V and 2 bases at J; junction bases unmatched: 4. Per germline, CDR1 LNHNV and CDR2 YYDKDF (reference sequence). The CDR3 contains 15 residues. CDR3 sequence reads: CATSRASGVQETQYF. CDR3 sequence (DNA): TGTGCCACCAGCAGAGCAAGCGGGGTACAAGAGACCCAGTACTTC.

The genes are TRBV9 and TRBJ2-5; no firm D call. CDR1 and CDR2 from the germline V gene are SGDLS and YYNGEE. The CDR3 length is 13 residues. V was trimmed by 3 bases and J by 1 base, leaving 7 bases between them. As DNA, the CDR3 is TGTGCCAGCAGCGCCTTGGGCCAAGAGACCCAGTACTTC. Protein: CASSALGQETQYF.

There are a few counts of this clonotype. The chain recombines TRBV12-3 or TRBV12-4 with TRBJ2-7; 10 bases fit TRBD1. CDR3 length equals 13 residues. The V and J ends lost 6 bases and 5 bases, in that order; junction bases with no gene match: 4. CDR3 protein: CASRRTGGHEQYF. As DNA, the CDR3 is TGTGCCAGCAGACGGACAGGGGGACACGAGCAGTACTTC.

This clonotype showed up many times. The rearrangement joins TRBV24-1 to TRBJ2-1; perhaps D is TRBD1 or TRBD2 (5 bases each). The CDR3 contains 13 residues. The ends were cut back, 4 bases at V and 8 bases at J, with 11 bases in the middle. Germline CDR1 KGHDR, CDR2 SFDVKD. The CDR3 spells CATSESRGDEQFF. CDR3 sequence (DNA): TGTGCCACCAGTGAGTCTAGAGGGGATGAGCAGTTCTTC.

The gene calls are TRBV27 and TRBJ2-1, with TRBD2 matching over 7 bases. In germline, CDR1 is MNHEY, CDR2 SMNVEV (reference sequence). The V and J ends lost 6 bases and 1 base, in that order; junction bases with no gene match: 6. This CDR3 is built from 15 residues. This chain's CDR3 is CASRGVGGSYNEQFF. DNA of the CDR3: TGTGCCAGCAGGGGTGTGGGGGGGTCCTACAATGAGCAGTTCTTC.

This clonotype was observed a few times. V is TRBV29-1 and J is TRBJ1-1; 8 bases match TRBD1. CDR1 and CDR2 from the germline V gene are SQVTM and ANQGSEA. The V gene end was trimmed by 8 bases and the J gene end by 1 base; junction bases not matched to a gene: 9. The CDR3 has 14 amino acids. The CDR3 is CSFRLGTGNTEAFF. The CDR3 DNA follows: TGCAGCTTCCGGTTGGGGACAGGGAACACTGAAGCTTTCTTT.

This clonotype was seen ten or more times. J is TRBJ2-3 and V is TRBV12-3 or TRBV12-4; 11 bases match TRBD2. The CDR3 is 15 amino acids. V shed 7 bases, J shed 6 bases, and the junction held 9 bases outside the gene matches. The CDR3 DNA reads as TGTGCCAGCACAGGACTAGCGGGCGGCAGGGATACGCAGTATTTT. Translation: CASTGLAGGRDTQYF.

V gene TRBV7-2 combines with J gene TRBJ2-1; tentative D call: TRBD1 (5 bases). CDR1 and CDR2 (germline): SGHTA, FQGNSA. This CDR3 is built from 13 residues. The ends were cut back, 2 bases at V and 16 bases at J, with 18 bases in the middle. CDR3 in amino acids: CASSLSRPGPAFF. The DNA of the CDR3 is TGTGCCAGCAGCTTAAGTCGGCCAGGGCCAGCTTTCTTC.

This clonotype has only a few counts. This chain joins TRBV24-1 and TRBJ2-1; 8 bases line up with TRBD1. The CDR3 loop spans 15 amino acids. The trim removed 4 bases at V and 8 bases at J, leaving 9 bases unmatched. Germline CDR1 reads KGHDR; CDR2 reads SFDVKD. CDR3 coding DNA: TGTGCCACCAGTGACTACGGACAGGGAATCGATGAGCAGTTCTTC. It translates to CATSDYGQGIDEQFF.

V is TRBV5-1 and J is TRBJ2-1, with 7 bases identical to TRBD1. CDR1 is SGHRS and CDR2 is YFSETQ in the germline V gene. The trim removed 0 bases at V and 9 bases at J, leaving 9 bases unmatched. This CDR3 spans 15 amino acids. CDR3 sequence (DNA): TGCGCCAGCAGCTTGGAACAGGGGAAGGTTAGTGAGCAGTTCTTC. Its translation is CASSLEQGKVSEQFF.

This rearrangement joins TRBV10-3 to TRBJ2-1, with D possibly being TRBD1 (6 bases). The CDR3 length is 14 residues. V lost 7 bases to trimming and J lost 7 bases, with 17 bases between them. From germline, CDR1 is ENHRY and CDR2 SYGVKD. Here the CDR3 reads CAIIPTEGVNEQFF. The CDR3, as DNA: TGTGCCATCATCCCGACAGAGGGGGTGAATGAGCAGTTCTTC.

This clonotype was picked up a small number of times. The chain joins TRBV9 to TRBJ2-3; 12 nucleotides line up with TRBD2. Germline V gene sequence: CDR1 SGDLS, CDR2 YYNGEE. This CDR3 has 16 amino acids. The junction had 8 bases not matched to a gene; V was cut back by 3 bases and J by 6 bases. The CDR3 nucleotides read TGTGCCAGCAGCGGAGAGACTAGCGGGAGCTGGGATACGCAGTATTTT. Protein: CASSGETSGSWDTQYF.

This clonotype was seen a few times. In DNA form, the CDR3 reads TGCGCCAGCAGCCAAGATCCGCCAGGGGGAGGGGCCGGGGAGCTGTTTTTT. It is translated as CASSQDPPGGGAGELFF. The J gene is TRBJ2-2, the V gene TRBV4-3; D could derive from TRBD1 or TRBD2 (7 bases each). Germline CDR1 is LGHNA and CDR2 is YSLEER. This CDR3 comprises 17 residues. V dropped 0 bases and J dropped 6 bases, with 17 bases sitting between them.

The chain has TRBV20-1 and TRBJ1-4; D remains ambiguous. V shed 0 bases and J shed 13 bases, with 12 bases lying between them. The CDR3 runs 12 residues. Germline V gives CDR1 DFQATT, CDR2 SNEGSKA (reference sequence). CDR3: CSARESPVRLFF. The CDR3 DNA is TGCAGTGCTAGAGAGTCTCCCGTAAGACTGTTTTTT.

This clonotype was detected a few times. This chain uses TRBV20-1 with TRBJ2-7, with 9 positions matching TRBD2. Trimming cost V 4 bases and J 2 bases; bases outside gene matches: 3. This CDR3 is 13 amino acids long. In germline, CDR1 is DFQATT, CDR2 SNEGSKA (reference sequence). CDR3 sequence reads: CSANGGRAYEQYF. The CDR3 DNA sequence: TGCAGTGCTAACGGCGGGAGGGCCTACGAGCAGTACTTC.

This clonotype has only a few counts. This chain links TRBV28 with TRBJ1-1; 9 bases align to TRBD1. This CDR3 has 13 amino acids. After removal of 6 bases from V and 5 bases from J, the junction contained 4 bases not matched to a gene. The germline CDR1 and CDR2 sequences are MDHEN and SYDVKM. The CDR3 protein is CASRTGGWTEAFF. In nucleotides, the CDR3 is TGTGCCAGCAGGACAGGGGGGTGGACTGAAGCTTTCTTT. Full variable domain (rest looked up from reference TRBV28 and TRBJ1-1): DVKVTQSSRYLVKRTGEKVFLECVQDMDHENMFWYRQDPGLGLRLIYFSYDVKMKEKGDIPEGYSVSREKKERFSLILESASTNQTSMYLCASRTGGWTEAFFGQGTRLTVV.

This clonotype was observed a handful of times. The chain uses TRBV5-6 and TRBJ2-1, with D possibly TRBD1 on 5 matching bases. Germline assignment: CDR1 SGHDT and CDR2 YYEEEE. V lost 4 bases to trimming and J lost 3 bases, with 11 bases between them. The CDR3 is made up of 14 amino acids. The CDR3 bases are TGTGCCAGCAGCCCGGACACCTACTACAATGAGCAGTTCTTC. Protein product: CASSPDTYYNEQFF.

The chain joins TRBV11-3 to TRBJ2-5; possibly TRBD2 for D (6 bases). Per germline, CDR1 SGHNT and CDR2 YENEEA. The CDR3 spans 15 residues. The ends were cut back, 1 base at V and 6 bases at J, with 15 bases in the middle. CDR3 protein: CASSLGGRDLKTQYF. The CDR3 bases are TGTGCCAGCAGCTTAGGCGGGCGGGATTTAAAGACCCAGTACTTC.

V and J are TRBV7-2 and TRBJ2-7; D uncertain. The ends were cut back, 3 bases at V and 1 base at J, with 10 bases in the middle. The CDR3 extends over 14 amino acids. Germline CDR1 and CDR2: SGHTA and FQGNSA. The CDR3 nucleotides are TGTGCCAGCAGCTTCTCGGACGGTTCCTACGAGCAGTACTTC. This translates into CASSFSDGSYEQYF.

This clonotype came up a few times. V is TRBV3-1 and J is TRBJ2-2, with D possibly being TRBD1 or TRBD2 (5 bases each). Germline CDR1 reads LGHDT; CDR2 reads YNNKEL (reference sequence). Between the trimmed V and J ends, which lost 6 bases and 2 bases, there was a span of 13 bases. This CDR3 comprises 15 residues. The CDR3 bases are TGTGCCAGCAGTGAAACGAGGGGTAACACCGGGGAGCTGTTTTTT. Amino acid sequence: CASSETRGNTGELFF.

V is TRBV6-1 and J is TRBJ1-1, with D maybe TRBD1 (6 bases). Deletions cut 5 bases from V and 3 bases from J, with 10 bases between. The CDR3 spans 13 residues. In germline, CDR1 is MNHNS, CDR2 SASEGT. The CDR3 loop reads CASSKNRDTEAFF. DNA of the CDR3: TGTGCCAGCAGTAAAAACAGGGACACTGAAGCTTTCTTT.

The chain combines TRBV3-1 with TRBJ1-6; tentatively, D is TRBD1 (6 bases). Trimming left V 4 bases short and J 7 bases short, with 11 bases between. The CDR3 sequence is 14 residues long. Looked up from germline, CDR1 is LGHDT and CDR2 is YNNKEL (reference sequence). CDR3 in amino acids: CASSLGQLNSPLHF. The CDR3 DNA follows: TGTGCCAGCAGCCTCGGACAGTTGAATTCACCCCTCCACTTT.

This chain uses TRBV6-1 with TRBJ2-3, with a tentative D call TRBD2 (6 bases). Per germline, CDR1 MNHNS and CDR2 SASEGT. The V and J ends lost 5 bases and 5 bases respectively, with 20 bases between them. The CDR3 sequence is 16 residues long. CDR3 sequence: CASSRRLEVGLDTQYF. The CDR3 bases are TGTGCCAGCAGTCGTCGACTAGAGGTGGGTCTAGATACGCAGTATTTT.

This clonotype has more than one count but fewer than ten. The V call is TRBV3-1, the J call TRBJ2-5; 7 bases map to TRBD1. Looked up from germline, CDR1 is LGHDT and CDR2 is YNNKEL (reference sequence). The CDR3 runs to 16 residues. V lost 4 bases to trimming and J lost 4 bases; unmatched junction nucleotides: 12. CDR3 in amino acids: CASSRLDRAALETQYF. As DNA, the CDR3 is TGTGCCAGCAGCCGTCTCGACAGGGCCGCCCTAGAGACCCAGTACTTC.